This T cell receptor (beta chain) was profiled in a study of post-analysis software for immune sequencing data. Per germline, CDR1 MRHNA and CDR2 SNTAGT. V dropped 2 bases and J dropped 3 bases, with 13 bases sitting between them. The CDR3 totals 15 residues. Unique molecular identifiers were built into the TCR beta cDNA libraries. One entry per CDR3 protein results from TCRdb running MiXCR on the PCR reads. The data hold about 200,000 distinct CDR3 sequences, with roughly 28% observed a single time. Study-wide results and caveats: Those with multiple sclerosis, the patient group, showed significantly lower normalized Chao1 diversity than controls. Four or five TRBV segments (TRBV5-6, TRBV5-1 and TRBV20-1 among them) occurred more frequently in patients than in controls.

Notes on this clonotype: Its antigen is not known.

The sample comprised blood. The clonotype originates from a girl under 18 with multiple sclerosis. The chain carries TRBV6-4 and TRBJ1-2, with D uncertain. In DNA, the CDR3 is TGTGCCAGCAGTGACGCCTGCAAACTAGACTATGGCTACACCTTC. This translates into CASSDACKLDYGYTF.